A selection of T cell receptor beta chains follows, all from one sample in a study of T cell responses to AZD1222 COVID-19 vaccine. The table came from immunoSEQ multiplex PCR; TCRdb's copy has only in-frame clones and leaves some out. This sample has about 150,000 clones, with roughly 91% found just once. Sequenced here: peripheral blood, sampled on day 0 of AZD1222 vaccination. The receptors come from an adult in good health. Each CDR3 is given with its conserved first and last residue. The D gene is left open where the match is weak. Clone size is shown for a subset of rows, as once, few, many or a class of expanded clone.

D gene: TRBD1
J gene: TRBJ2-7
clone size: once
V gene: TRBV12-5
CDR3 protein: CASGLGQGVYEQYF
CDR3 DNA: TGTGCTAGTGGTTTGGGACAGGGGGTCTACGAGCAGTACTTC

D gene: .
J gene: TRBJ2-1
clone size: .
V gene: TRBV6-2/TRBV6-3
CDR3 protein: CASSLPGGPNNEQFF
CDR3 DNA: TGTGCCAGCAGCCTTCCCGGGGGGCCCAACAATGAGCAGTTCTTC

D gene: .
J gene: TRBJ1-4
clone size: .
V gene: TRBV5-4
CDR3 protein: CASSFRGIVGTNEKLFF
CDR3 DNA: TGTGCCAGCAGCTTTCGGGGAATTGTAGGGACTAATGAAAAACTGTTTTTT

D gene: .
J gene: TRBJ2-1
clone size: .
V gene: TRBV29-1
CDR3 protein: CSVERPRLYNEQFF
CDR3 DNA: TGCAGCGTTGAACGACCCAGACTCTACAATGAGCAGTTCTTC

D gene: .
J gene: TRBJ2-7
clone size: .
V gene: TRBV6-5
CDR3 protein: CASSPVGYEQYF
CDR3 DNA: TGTGCCAGCAGTCCGGTGGGGTACGAGCAGTACTTC

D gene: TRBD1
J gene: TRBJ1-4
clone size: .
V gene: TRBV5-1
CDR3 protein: CASSFMGQGNEKLFF
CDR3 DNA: TGCGCCAGCAGCTTTATGGGACAGGGGAATGAAAAACTGTTTTTT

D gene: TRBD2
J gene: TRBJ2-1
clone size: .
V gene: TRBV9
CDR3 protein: CASTPIAGARYNEQFF
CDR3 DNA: TGTGCCAGCACCCCTATAGCGGGAGCCCGCTACAATGAGCAGTTCTTC

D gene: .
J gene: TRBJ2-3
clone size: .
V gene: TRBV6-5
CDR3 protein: CASAGYTTDTQYF
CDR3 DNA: TGTGCCAGCGCAGGATATACCACAGATACGCAGTATTTT

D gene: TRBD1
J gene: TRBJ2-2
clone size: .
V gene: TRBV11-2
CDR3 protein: CASSRDSNTGELFF
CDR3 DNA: TGTGCCAGCAGCCGGGACAGTAACACCGGGGAGCTGTTTTTT

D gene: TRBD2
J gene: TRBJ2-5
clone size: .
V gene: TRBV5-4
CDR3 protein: CASSPGTRGGQETQYF
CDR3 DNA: TGTGCCAGCAGCCCGGGGACTAGGGGGGGCCAAGAGACCCAGTACTTC

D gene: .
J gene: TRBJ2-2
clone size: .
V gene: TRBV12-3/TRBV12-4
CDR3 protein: CASSFPGTGELFF
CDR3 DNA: TGTGCCAGCAGTTTCCCAGGGACCGGGGAGCTGTTTTTT

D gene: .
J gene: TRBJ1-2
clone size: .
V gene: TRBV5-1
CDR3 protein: CAIPPGTNYGYTF
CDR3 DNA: TGCGCCATTCCGCCGGGGACCAACTATGGCTACACCTTC

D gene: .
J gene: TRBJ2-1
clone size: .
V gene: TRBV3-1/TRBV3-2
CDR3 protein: CASSLLGDEQFF
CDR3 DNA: TGTGCCAGCAGCCTACTAGGCGATGAGCAGTTCTTC

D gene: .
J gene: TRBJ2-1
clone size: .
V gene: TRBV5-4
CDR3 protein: CASSAEGHSSYNEQFF
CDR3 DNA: TGTGCCAGCAGCGCGGAGGGCCACAGCTCCTACAATGAGCAGTTCTTC

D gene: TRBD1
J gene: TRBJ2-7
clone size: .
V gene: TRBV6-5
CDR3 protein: CASRSTGSYEQYF
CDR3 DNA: TGTGCCAGCAGGTCGACAGGGTCCTACGAGCAGTACTTC